The 30 T cell receptor beta chains below were found in one sample sequenced in a study of blood T cell repertoires in COVID-19. This table comes from immunoSEQ multiplex PCR, and its TCRdb copy is limited to in-frame clones, with some not included. The top ten hold roughly a tenth of the sample, which has approximately 330,000 clones, roughly 91% seen once. Sequencing was done on a sample of PBMCs or T cells enriched from blood (not recorded which). All receptors come from a woman aged 25 to 39 who had recovered from COVID-19.

The chain combines TRBV5-5 with TRBJ2-7; D not resolved. CDR1 is SGHKS, CDR2 YYEKEE, per germline (reference sequence). The V end lost 2 bases, the J end lost 5 bases, and 17 bases lay between the germline ends. CDR3 size: 15 residues. The CDR3: CASSFGLVLVHEQYF. Written as DNA, the CDR3 is TGTGCCAGCAGCTTTGGCCTTGTGCTAGTACACGAGCAGTACTTC.

The chain employs TRBV5-5 and TRBJ2-7; no reliable D call. CDR3 length equals 14 residues. CDR1 is SGHKS and CDR2 is YYEKEE in the germline V gene (reference sequence). V lost 4 bases to trimming and J lost 6 bases, with 17 bases between them. CDR3 bases: TGTGCCAGCAGCACGGCTAGTGCGATCTCCGAGCAGTACTTC. This sequence encodes CASSTASAISEQYF.

The rearrangement uses TRBV7-6 and TRBJ1-1; tentatively, D is TRBD1 (6 bases). This CDR3 has 18 residues. The germline V and J ends were trimmed by 2 bases and 6 bases, with 25 bases remaining between them. Germline CDR1 and CDR2: SGHVS and FNYEAQ. The CDR3 loop reads CASSLLGQRGGGSPEAFF. CDR3 DNA sequence: TGTGCCAGCAGCTTATTAGGCCAACGGGGGGGCGGTAGTCCTGAAGCTTTCTTT.

This clone has only a few counts. The sample carries other DNA sequences with the same CDR3. The gene calls are TRBV30 and TRBJ1-2; the D is unclear. The germline gives CDR1 GTSNPN, CDR2 SVGIG (reference sequence). The CDR3 spans 12 residues. V gave up 0 bases and J gave up 4 bases, with 6 bases separating them. The CDR3 region has the DNA TGTGCCTGGAGTGTGGGAGGCTATGGCTACACCTTC. This gives the protein CAWSVGGYGYTF.

V gene TRBV6-2 or TRBV6-3 combines with J gene TRBJ1-5, with unresolved D. The V gene lost 1 base and the J gene lost 5 bases, with 9 bases spanning the gap. Germline-derived CDR1 and CDR2 are MNHEY and SVGEGT. CDR3 length: 14 residues. The DNA for the CDR3 is TGTGCCAGCAGTTACTTCCCGTCAGATCAGCCCCAGCATTTT. This encodes CASSYFPSDQPQHF.

This clone was detected only a few times. The chain uses TRBV6-5 and TRBJ2-7; 11 nucleotides agree with TRBD2. Losses at the gene ends were 5 bases for V and 1 base for J; bases not matched to a gene: 4. CDR1 and CDR2 from the germline V gene are MNHEY and SVGAGI. The CDR3 totals 15 residues. The CDR3 bases are TGTGCCAGCAGTCCTATAGCGGGAGGGTCCTACGAGCAGTACTTC. Protein: CASSPIAGGSYEQYF.

The J gene is TRBJ2-4, the V gene TRBV27, with TRBD2 as a possible D gene (6 bases). Looked up from germline, CDR1 is MNHEY and CDR2 is SMNVEV (reference sequence). V gave up 4 bases and J gave up 4 bases, with 17 bases separating them. This CDR3 contains 16 residues. The CDR3 coding sequence is TGTGCCAGCAGTTCCCCAACGCGGGACGGAAAAAACATTCAGTACTTC. Translated: CASSSPTRDGKNIQYF.

V is TRBV25-1 and J is TRBJ1-2, with a possible D match to TRBD1 (6 bases). Germline V gene data show CDR1 as MGHDK and CDR2 as SYGVNS. The CDR3 totals 13 residues. Trimming removed 8 bases from V and 4 bases from J, with 14 bases in between. CDR3 bases: TGTGCCAGCCGAAAACAGGGAGCCTATGGCTACACCTTC. This translates into CASRKQGAYGYTF.

This chain links TRBV29-1 with TRBJ1-5; possibly TRBD1 for D (6 bases). From germline, CDR1 is SQVTM and CDR2 ANQGSEA. The V end was cut by 7 bases, the J end by 6 bases, with 13 bases between. The length of the CDR3 is 12 residues. In DNA form, the CDR3 reads TGCAGCGCTCAGGGGACGGGTCAGCCCCAGCATTTT. As protein: CSAQGTGQPQHF.

The chain has TRBV6-1 and TRBJ1-6, with unresolved D. The CDR3 contains 16 residues. V was pared by 4 bases and J by 8 bases, with 18 bases between. CDR1 and CDR2 from the germline V gene are MNHNS and SASEGT. The CDR3 nucleotides read TGTGCCAGCAGTGCCCCAGGTGGCGGGAAGGATTCACCCCTCCACTTT. Translation: CASSAPGGGKDSPLHF.

The chain combines TRBV6-5 with TRBJ1-1; TRBD1 aligns across 9 bases. V lost 6 bases to trimming and J lost 5 bases; unmatched junction nucleotides: 4. The CDR3 loop spans 13 amino acids. The germline V gene encodes CDR1 MNHEY and CDR2 SVGAGI. The CDR3 region is CASRTDRGTEAFF. The CDR3 region has the DNA TGTGCCAGCAGGACGGACAGGGGAACTGAAGCTTTCTTT.

J is TRBJ1-2 and V is TRBV20-1; D not resolved. V dropped 4 bases and J dropped 9 bases, with 12 bases sitting between them. The CDR3 spans 11 residues. Per the germline V gene, CDR1 is DFQATT and CDR2 is SNEGSKA (reference sequence). The CDR3 nucleotides are TGCAGTGCTAATCCTTTGAGTAGCTACACCTTC. Protein product: CSANPLSSYTF.

The J gene is TRBJ1-1, the V gene TRBV7-9, with D possibly matching TRBD1 (6 bases). Germline V CDR1 and CDR2: SEHNR, FQNEAQ (reference sequence). The CDR3 is 14 amino acids. V dropped 2 bases and J dropped 5 bases, with 12 bases sitting between them. DNA of the CDR3: TGTGCCAGCAGCTTAACGGGGGGCCGAACTGAAGCTTTCTTT. This encodes CASSLTGGRTEAFF.

The chain combines TRBV12-5 with TRBJ1-2; 7 bases line up with TRBD1. V trimming: 7 bases; J trimming: 4 bases; junction bases outside the gene matches: 9. The CDR3 loop spans 14 amino acids. Per germline, CDR1 LGHNT and CDR2 FRNRAP. The CDR3 sequence is CASASGGAFYGYTF. As DNA, the CDR3 is TGTGCTAGTGCCTCAGGGGGTGCCTTCTATGGCTACACCTTC. Together with reference TRBV12-5 and TRBJ1-2, the CDR3 gives the full variable domain: DARVTQTPRHKVTEMGQEVTMRCQPILGHNTVFWYRQTMMQGLELLAYFRNRAPLDDSGMPKDRFSAEMPDATLATLKIQPSEPRDSAVYFCASASGGAFYGYTFGSGTRLTVV.

V is TRBV19 and J is TRBJ2-5, with TRBD2 matching 14 bases. The trim removed 5 bases at V and 5 bases at J, leaving 7 bases unmatched. Germline values: CDR1 LNHDA, CDR2 SQIVND (reference sequence). There are 16 residues in the CDR3. CDR3 coding DNA: TGTGCCAGTAGTGCGGGACTAGCGGGAGTAGGGGAGACCCAGTACTTC. It is translated as CASSAGLAGVGETQYF.

The rearrangement links TRBV30 to TRBJ1-6; a possible D gene is TRBD1 (6 bases). The germline V and J ends were trimmed by 0 bases and 7 bases, with 13 bases remaining between them. Germline lookup yields CDR1 GTSNPN and CDR2 SVGIG (reference sequence). CDR3 length: 15 amino acids. The CDR3 DNA is TGTGCCTGGAGTGTAAAGGGGGTAAGCAATTCACCCCTCCACTTT. Its translation is CAWSVKGVSNSPLHF.

This sequence joins TRBV28 and TRBJ2-3; 7 bases are shared with TRBD1. The CDR3 sequence is 17 residues long. J was trimmed by 5 bases and V by 3 bases; bases with no gene match: 14. CDR1 is MDHEN, CDR2 SYDVKM, per germline. CDR3: CASSFFGQAVGRDTQYF. In DNA, the CDR3 is TGTGCCAGCAGTTTTTTCGGACAGGCCGTAGGACGAGATACGCAGTATTTT.

This chain links TRBV9 with TRBJ1-6; D possibly corresponds to TRBD1 (5 bases). Per the germline V gene, CDR1 is SGDLS and CDR2 is YYNGEE. The CDR3 contains 15 residues. The V gene lost 3 bases and the J gene lost 0 bases, with 7 bases spanning the gap. The CDR3 loop is CASSAGGSYNSPLHF. The CDR3 DNA sequence: TGTGCCAGCAGCGCGGGGGGCTCCTATAATTCACCCCTCCACTTT.

The J gene is TRBJ2-6, the V gene TRBV3-1 (or the pseudogene TRBV3-2); D not resolved. The CDR3 has 13 residues. V shed 1 base and J shed 4 bases, with 2 bases lying between them. Germline V gives CDR1 LGHDT, CDR2 YNNKEL (reference sequence). The CDR3 reads CASSQAGANVLTF. CDR3 nucleotide sequence: TGTGCCAGCAGCCAAGCAGGGGCCAACGTCCTGACTTTC.

The chain is built from TRBV28 and TRBJ1-5; 7 positions agree with TRBD1. The germline CDR1 and CDR2 sequences are MDHEN and SYDVKM. V was clipped by 3 bases and J by 6 bases; unmatched bases: 8. This CDR3 has 15 residues. CDR3 sequence reads: CASSLETGTRQPQHF. As DNA, the CDR3 is TGTGCCAGCAGTTTGGAGACAGGGACACGTCAGCCCCAGCATTTT.

The rearrangement links TRBV27 to TRBJ1-2, with D tentatively TRBD1 (5 bases). CDR1 is MNHEY, CDR2 SMNVEV, per germline (reference sequence). The germline V and J ends were trimmed by 5 bases and 3 bases, with 22 bases remaining between them. CDR3 length: 17 amino acids. Written as DNA, the CDR3 is TGTGCCAGCAGTCCCTTTCCCCCAGGGTTAGGGGACTATGGCTACACCTTC. Its protein is CASSPFPPGLGDYGYTF.

The chain couples TRBV6-1 to TRBJ2-7; 10 bases are a match to TRBD1. The CDR3 length is 15 residues. Germline V gives CDR1 MNHNS, CDR2 SASEGT. The ends lost 2 bases at V and 9 bases at J; junction bases unmatched: 10. The CDR3 nucleotides are TGTGCCAGCAGTGAAATGACAGGGGGCGCAGAGGGGCAGTACTTC. As protein: CASSEMTGGAEGQYF.

The chain joins TRBV11-2 to TRBJ2-5; D unclear. Germline CDR1 and CDR2: SGHAT and FQNNGV. V lost 3 bases and J 5 bases, leaving 16 bases between the germline ends. This CDR3 has 15 amino acids. CDR3 amino acids: CASSFFVETEETQYF. CDR3 DNA sequence: TGTGCCAGCAGCTTTTTTGTCGAAACAGAGGAGACCCAGTACTTC.

The chain joins TRBV10-3 to TRBJ1-5, with D hard to call. V gave up 0 bases and J gave up 0 bases, with 9 bases separating them. CDR3 length equals 16 residues. CDR1 ENHRY and CDR2 SYGVKD come from the germline V gene. CDR3 sequence: CAISESETHSNQPQHF. CDR3 coding DNA: TGTGCCATCAGTGAGTCGGAGACTCATAGCAATCAGCCCCAGCATTTT.

V is TRBV18 and J is TRBJ1-2, with no clear D. The CDR3 has 17 residues. Trimming stripped 3 bases from V and 3 bases from J, with 20 bases between. In germline, CDR1 is KGHSH, CDR2 LQKENI. As DNA, the CDR3 is TGTGCCAGCTCACCCCGAATCAGCGACCTCGGGGACTATGGCTACACCTTC. It is translated as CASSPRISDLGDYGYTF.

This sequence joins TRBV25-1 and TRBJ1-1; 7 bases map to TRBD1. This CDR3 spans 13 amino acids. Germline CDR1 reads MGHDK; CDR2 reads SYGVNS. V gave up 7 bases and J gave up 5 bases; unmatched junction bases: 7. CDR3: CASTRQGSTEAFF. In nucleotides, the CDR3 is TGTGCCAGCACAAGACAGGGTAGTACTGAAGCTTTCTTT.

The rearrangement uses TRBV2 and TRBJ2-1; 16 bases are a match to TRBD2. With 3 bases clipped from V and 8 bases from J, the junction kept 7 bases outside the gene matches. This CDR3 has 17 amino acids. CDR1 SNHLY and CDR2 FYNNEI come from the germline V gene. The CDR3 region is CASSDAGLAGGVDEQFF. The DNA for the CDR3 is TGTGCCAGCAGTGATGCGGGACTAGCGGGAGGGGTCGATGAGCAGTTCTTC. The variable domain in full, with the rest retrieved from reference TRBV2 and TRBJ2-1, is EPEVTQTPSHQVTQMGQEVILRCVPISNHLYFYWYRQILGQKVEFLVSFYNNEISEKSEIFDDQFSVERPDGSNFTLKIRSTKLEDSAMYFCASSDAGLAGGVDEQFFGPGTRLTVL.

A single count supports this clone. The chain carries TRBV7-9 and TRBJ2-6, with D possibly matching TRBD2 (6 bases). CDR1 and CDR2 from the germline V gene are SEHNR and FQNEAQ (reference sequence). CDR3 length equals 19 residues. V lost 2 bases and J lost 1, with 18 bases in between. The CDR3, as DNA: TGTGCCAGCAGCTTATCGGTGCGGAGGGCACCGTCTGGGGCCAACGTCCTGACTTTC. Encoded protein: CASSLSVRRAPSGANVLTF.

This rearrangement joins TRBV18 to TRBJ1-2, with D perhaps TRBD1 (6 bases). Germline values: CDR1 KGHSH, CDR2 LQKENI. CDR3 length: 17 residues. The V gene lost 3 bases and the J gene lost 2 bases, with 19 bases spanning the gap. Here the CDR3 DNA reads TGTGCCAGCTCACCTCAACAGGGAACGGCTGCAAACTATGGCTACACCTTC. It yields the protein CASSPQQGTAANYGYTF.

The chain is built from TRBV4-1 and TRBJ1-2; TRBD1 matches 11 bases. Trimming took 5 bases from V and 1 from J; bases not matched to a gene: 6. The CDR3 sequence is 16 residues long. Germline loops: CDR1 MGHRA, CDR2 YSYEKL. DNA of the CDR3: TGCGCCAGCAGCGTAGGGACAGGGGGTTTTAACTATGGCTACACCTTC. It specifies CASSVGTGGFNYGYTF.